Each of the 22 T cell receptor beta chains below was sequenced from the same sample in a study of memory CD8 T cells in hepatitis C reinfection. Profiled with immunoSEQ multiplex PCR; TCRdb holds only in-frame clones, not every one. The top ten hold more than 0.8% of the sample, which has 50,000 or so clones, 85% to 90% seen once. Time point meaning: pre-reinfection, 55 to 20 weeks before reinfection detection. Sorted cells were sequenced directly ex vivo without any in vitro expansion. What was sequenced was naive CD8+ T cells sorted from blood. Receptors originate from a man younger than 30 with hepatitis C virus infection.

V gene TRBV28 combines with J gene TRBJ1-6, with 9 bases aligning to TRBD1. With V trimmed by 2 bases and J by 8 bases, 7 bases remained unmatched. This CDR3 has 16 amino acids. From germline, CDR1 is MDHEN and CDR2 SYDVKM. The CDR3 DNA reads as TGTGCCAGCAGTTTAAACAGGGGGCGCTTGGATTCACCCCTCCACTTT. Its protein product is CASSLNRGRLDSPLHF.

The genes are TRBV7-2 and TRBJ2-5; TRBD2 aligns across 10 bases. With 2 bases clipped from V and 5 bases from J, the junction kept 2 bases outside the gene matches. The germline V gene encodes CDR1 SGHTA and CDR2 FQGNSA. The CDR3 runs to 14 residues. The CDR3 nucleotides read TGTGCCAGCAGCTTATCGGGACTAGCGGAGACCCAGTACTTC. Protein product: CASSLSGLAETQYF.

The rearrangement uses TRBV5-4 and TRBJ2-7; D possibly corresponds to TRBD2 (5 bases). CDR1 and CDR2 from the germline V gene are SGHNT and YYREEE (reference sequence). The CDR3 is made up of 14 amino acids. Trimming took 4 bases from V and 3 from J, leaving 14 bases between them. The CDR3 here is CASSKRLWSYEQYF. In DNA form, the CDR3 reads TGTGCCAGCAGCAAGCGGTTGTGGAGCTACGAGCAGTACTTC.

The chain combines TRBV6-1 with TRBJ2-7, with 9 bases aligning to TRBD1. The CDR3 has 15 residues. CDR1 is MNHNS, CDR2 SASEGT, per germline. V trimming: 5 bases; J trimming: 6 bases; junction bases outside the gene matches: 11. CDR3 bases: TGTGCCAGCAGTCCGGACAGGGGAGATAGTATCGAGCAGTACGTC. Its protein is CASSPDRGDSIEQYV.

The chain is built from TRBV2 and TRBJ2-7; D is possibly TRBD1 (6 bases). The germline V and J ends were trimmed by 5 bases and 1 base, with 15 bases remaining between them. The V gene's germline CDR1 is SNHLY and CDR2 FYNNEI. CDR3 length equals 15 residues. CDR3 amino acids: CASSIRDIGSYEQYF. CDR3 sequence (DNA): TGTGCCAGCAGTATCCGGGACATTGGTTCCTACGAGCAGTACTTC. The full variable domain, its missing parts supplied by reference TRBV2 and TRBJ2-7, is EPEVTQTPSHQVTQMGQEVILRCVPISNHLYFYWYRQILGQKVEFLVSFYNNEISEKSEIFDDQFSVERPDGSNFTLKIRSTKLEDSAMYFCASSIRDIGSYEQYFGPGTRLTVT.

The V gene is TRBV5-6, the J gene TRBJ1-6; 11 nucleotides line up with TRBD1. V lost 3 bases, J lost 14 bases, and 4 bases stayed unmatched. CDR1 is SGHDT and CDR2 is YYEEEE in the germline V gene. The CDR3 loop spans 13 amino acids. The DNA for the CDR3 is TGTGCCAGCAGCTCCGGGACAGGGGGGTCCCTCCACTTT. As protein: CASSSGTGGSLHF. The full variable domain, with the rest looked up from reference TRBV5-6 and TRBJ1-6, is DAGVTQSPTHLIKTRGQQVTLRCSPKSGHDTVSWYQQALGQGPQFIFQYYEEEERQRGNFPDRFSGHQFPNYSSELNVNALLLGDSALYLCASSSGTGGSLHFGNGTRLTVT.

The rearrangement links TRBV27 to TRBJ1-2; 10 bases map to TRBD1. The CDR3 consists of 18 residues. Germline V gene sequence: CDR1 MNHEY, CDR2 SMNVEV (reference sequence). With 2 bases clipped from V and 6 bases from J, the junction kept 15 bases outside the gene matches. CDR3 in amino acids: CASSLQTYLGQGVDGYTF. The CDR3 DNA is TGTGCCAGCAGTTTACAAACCTATTTAGGACAGGGGGTCGATGGCTACACCTTC.

The rearrangement uses TRBV29-1 and TRBJ2-2; weak D call: TRBD1 (5 bases). Trimming stripped 4 bases from V and 2 bases from J, with 14 bases between. CDR3 length equals 15 residues. The germline V gene encodes CDR1 SQVTM and CDR2 ANQGSEA. For the CDR3, the DNA is TGCAGCGTTGGGTCCGCGACAGTAAACACCGGGGAGCTGTTTTTT. It specifies CSVGSATVNTGELFF.

V is TRBV7-2 and J is TRBJ2-5, with 7 bases identical to TRBD2. The CDR3 totals 16 residues. V lost 4 bases to trimming and J lost 0 bases; unmatched junction nucleotides: 8. Per the germline V gene, CDR1 is SGHTA and CDR2 is FQGNSA. The CDR3 DNA reads TGTGCCAGCAGCTCTAGGGAGGGGATTAACCAAGAGACCCAGTACTTC. It specifies CASSSREGINQETQYF.

The chain carries TRBV7-9 and TRBJ2-1; 8 nucleotides line up with TRBD1. CDR3 length equals 16 residues. The germline V gene has CDR1 SEHNR and CDR2 FQNEAQ (reference sequence). Unmatched junction bases numbered 6, after V lost 4 bases and J lost 1 base. CDR3 nucleotides: TGTGCCAGCAGCTCTTACAGGGGGGCATCCTACAATGAGCAGTTCTTC. This translates into CASSSYRGASYNEQFF.

The chain is built from TRBV19 and TRBJ2-7, with 10 nucleotides matching TRBD1. Germline V CDR1 and CDR2: LNHDA, SQIVND (reference sequence). The CDR3 sequence is 15 residues long. The junction had 6 bases not matched to a gene; V was cut back by 5 bases and J by 2 bases. The CDR3 spells CASSEGQGKPYEQYF. The CDR3, as DNA: TGTGCCAGTAGTGAGGGACAGGGGAAACCCTACGAGCAGTACTTC.

The J gene is TRBJ2-5, the V gene TRBV6-5; D call uncertain. The V end lost 6 bases, the J end lost 4 bases, and 12 bases lay between the germline ends. From germline, CDR1 is MNHEY and CDR2 SVGAGI. The CDR3 length is 13 residues. CDR3 region: CASSILVGETQYF. CDR3 nucleotide sequence: TGTGCCAGCAGCATCCTAGTTGGAGAGACCCAGTACTTC.

V and J are TRBV11-3 and TRBJ2-2, with 8 nucleotides matching TRBD1. V was clipped by 0 bases and J by 4 bases; unmatched bases: 1. The CDR3 is 15 amino acids. In germline, CDR1 is SGHNT, CDR2 YENEEA. CDR3 residues: CASSLDTGGTGELFF. The CDR3 DNA reads TGTGCCAGCAGCTTAGATACAGGGGGCACCGGGGAGCTGTTTTTT.

V and J are TRBV19 and TRBJ1-5, with 10 bases lining up with TRBD1. Unmatched junction bases numbered 3, after V lost 1 base and J lost 6 bases. Germline V gene sequence: CDR1 LNHDA, CDR2 SQIVND (reference sequence). This CDR3 region has 15 residues. CDR3 DNA: TGTGCCAGTAGTATAGCGGGACAGGGGATTCAGCCCCAGCATTTT. Encoded protein: CASSIAGQGIQPQHF.

This clone appeared once. The V and J genes are TRBV7-6 and TRBJ1-1, with D tentatively TRBD1 (5 bases). The CDR3 extends over 14 amino acids. The germline CDR1 and CDR2 sequences are SGHVS and FNYEAQ. The V end lost 1 base, the J end lost 4 bases, and 10 bases lay between the germline ends. CDR3 in amino acids: CASSLGGPSTEAFF. For the CDR3, the DNA is TGTGCCAGCAGCTTAGGGGGCCCGAGCACTGAAGCTTTCTTT. Based on the CDR3 plus reference TRBV7-6 and TRBJ1-1, the full variable domain is GAGVSQSPRYKVTKRGQDVALRCDPISGHVSLYWYRQALGQGPEFLTYFNYEAQQDKSGLPNDRFSAERPEGSISTLTIQRTEQRDSAMYRCASSLGGPSTEAFFGQGTRLTVV.

J is TRBJ2-1 and V is TRBV18, with 10 positions matching TRBD2. Germline V CDR1 and CDR2: KGHSH, LQKENI. The J segment lost 2 bases and the V segment lost 3 bases, leaving 4 bases of the junction unmatched. The CDR3 loop spans 16 amino acids. DNA of the CDR3: TGTGCCAGCTCACCCACTACTAGCGGGGCCTACAATGAGCAGTTCTTC. Translated, it gives CASSPTTSGAYNEQFF.

The chain joins TRBV19 to TRBJ2-1; D remains ambiguous. Trimming stripped 3 bases from V and 0 bases from J, with 12 bases between. The CDR3 spans 16 residues. Per the germline V gene, CDR1 is LNHDA and CDR2 is SQIVND (reference sequence). CDR3 residues: CASSINEYSSYNEQFF. As DNA, the CDR3 is TGTGCCAGTAGTATTAACGAGTATAGCTCCTACAATGAGCAGTTCTTC. Full variable domain (remainder filled in from reference TRBV19 and TRBJ2-1): DGGITQSPKYLFRKEGQNVTLSCEQNLNHDAMYWYRQDPGQGLRLIYYSQIVNDFQKGDIAEGYSVSREKKESFPLTVTSAQKNPTAFYLCASSINEYSSYNEQFFGPGTRLTVL.

The chain combines TRBV19 with TRBJ2-5; 7 nucleotides match TRBD2. J was trimmed by 5 bases and V by 1 base; bases with no gene match: 7. The CDR3 is 15 residues long. Germline V CDR1 and CDR2: LNHDA, SQIVND (reference sequence). This CDR3 reads CASSIGGGRGETQYF. CDR3 nucleotides: TGTGCCAGTAGTATAGGGGGGGGACGAGGGGAGACCCAGTACTTC.

The rearrangement links TRBV7-2 to TRBJ2-5; TRBD2 aligns across 14 bases. Germline CDR1 reads SGHTA; CDR2 reads FQGNSA. The V segment lost 5 bases and the J segment 5 bases; nucleotides outside the gene matches: 4. The CDR3 has 15 amino acids. DNA for the CDR3: TGTGCCAGCAGCCTGGGACTAGCGGGGGCCGAGACCCAGTACTTC. Its protein product is CASSLGLAGAETQYF.

V and J are TRBV28 and TRBJ2-3, with 11 bases identical to TRBD2. CDR3 size: 15 residues. Germline CDR1 reads MDHEN; CDR2 reads SYDVKM. The junction had 3 bases not matched to a gene; V was cut back by 5 bases and J by 2 bases. CDR3 DNA: TGTGCCAGCAGTATGGGACTAGCGGACACAGATACGCAGTATTTT. Residues: CASSMGLADTDTQYF.

The chain recombines TRBV6-1 with TRBJ2-1; 10 nucleotides align to TRBD1. With 7 bases clipped from V and 5 bases from J, the junction kept 8 bases outside the gene matches. This CDR3 spans 15 amino acids. Germline V CDR1 and CDR2: MNHNS, SASEGT. CDR3 sequence: CASTLGQGFDNEQFF. CDR3 nucleotides: TGTGCCAGCACCTTGGGACAGGGGTTCGACAATGAGCAGTTCTTC.

The V gene is TRBV29-1, the J gene TRBJ2-3; 9 bases fit TRBD2. V shed 4 bases, J shed 3 bases, and the junction held 8 bases outside the gene matches. This CDR3 spans 15 amino acids. Germline V gene data show CDR1 as SQVTM and CDR2 as ANQGSEA. The CDR3 sequence is CSVVRLAEGTDTQYF. In DNA, the CDR3 is TGCAGCGTTGTCCGACTAGCGGAAGGAACAGATACGCAGTATTTT.